A single T cell receptor (beta chain) is shown here with its context. The antigen remains unidentified. Trimming shortened V by 3 bases and J by 2 bases, and 11 bases separated the two germline ends. The CDR3 sequence is 13 residues long. Germline loops: CDR1 SQVTM, CDR2 ANQGSEA. This sample is part of a study of T cells in narcolepsy. Study-wide background: Patients with NT1 or NT2 and healthy control donors were enrolled.

Measured with immunoSEQ multiplex PCR; TCRdb has only the in-frame clones, and not every one. This sample has tens of thousands of clones, with about 80% found just once. General study results and limits: HCRT-specific and TRIB2-specific autoreactive clonotypes appeared among same-patient CSF and blood CD4+ clonotypes. Some memory CD4+ repertoires had no autoreactive clone sequences. Healthy controls reportedly lacked the autoreactive clonotypes serially found in patients' blood.

The sequencing sample was made of CD45RA- memory CD4+ T cells from PBMCs. This clonotype was sampled from a human donor with narcolepsy. V is TRBV29-1 and J is TRBJ2-7; D may match TRBD1 or TRBD2 (5 bases each). CDR3 sequence reads: CSVDVEGTYEQYF. CDR3 nucleotides: TGCAGCGTTGATGTAGAGGGGACCTACGAGCAGTACTTC.